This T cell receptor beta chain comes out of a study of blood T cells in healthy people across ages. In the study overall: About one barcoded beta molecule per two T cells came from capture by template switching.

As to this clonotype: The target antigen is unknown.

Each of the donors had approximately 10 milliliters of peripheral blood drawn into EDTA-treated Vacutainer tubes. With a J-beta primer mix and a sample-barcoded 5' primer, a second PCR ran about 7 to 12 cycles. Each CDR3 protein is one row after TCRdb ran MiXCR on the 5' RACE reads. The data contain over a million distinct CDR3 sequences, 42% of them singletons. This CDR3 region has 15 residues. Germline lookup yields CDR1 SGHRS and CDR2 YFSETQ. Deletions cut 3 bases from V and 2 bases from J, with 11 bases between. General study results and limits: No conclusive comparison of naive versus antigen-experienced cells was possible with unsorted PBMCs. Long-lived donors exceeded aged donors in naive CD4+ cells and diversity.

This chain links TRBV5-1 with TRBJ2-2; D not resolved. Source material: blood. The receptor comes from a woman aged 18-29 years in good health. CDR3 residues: CASSSSDPNTGELFF. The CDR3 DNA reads TGCGCCAGCAGCTCCTCCGACCCTAACACCGGGGAGCTGTTTTTT.